The rows below give T cell receptor beta chains drawn from one sample of a study of T cell changes during pregnancy in multiple sclerosis. The table came from immunoSEQ multiplex PCR; TCRdb's copy has only in-frame clones and leaves some out. The repertoire includes roughly 99,000 clones, just over 90% of them detected once, and roughly 2.3% sits in the top ten. Sequenced material: peripheral blood, taken after pregnancy. The receptors come from a female donor in good health, enrolled as a control in a pregnancy study. Each CDR3 is given with its conserved first and last residue. Each record gives: V gene, clone size, D gene, J gene, CDR3 DNA, CDR3 protein. The D gene is left open where the match is weak. Clone size appears in some rows only: once, few, many, or a class for an expanded clone.

TRBV6-6	NA	NA	TRBJ2-2	TGTGCCAGCAAAGGGGGGAACACCGGGGAGCTGTTTTTT	CASKGGNTGELFF
TRBV4-1	NA	NA	TRBJ2-7	TGCGCCAGCAGCCAAGAACAACACCCCTACGAGCAGTACTTC	CASSQEQHPYEQYF
TRBV11-2	NA	NA	TRBJ2-1	TGTGCCAGCAGCTCCCCCGGAGGCCACAATGAGCAGTTCTTC	CASSSPGGHNEQFF
TRBV5-6	once	NA	TRBJ2-3	TGTGCCAGCAGCTTGCCAGGGCCCCGGGCAGATACGCAGTATTTT	CASSLPGPRADTQYF
TRBV5-4	NA	NA	TRBJ2-3	TGTGCCAGCAGCCGGGACACAGATACGCAGTATTTT	CASSRDTDTQYF
TRBV5-1	NA	NA	TRBJ2-3	TGCGCCAGCAGCTTGTTAACAGCCGAAGATACGCAGTATTTT	CASSLLTAEDTQYF
TRBV6-1	NA	NA	TRBJ2-1	TGTGCCAGCAGTGCGGGGATAACCTACAATGAGCAGTTCTTC	CASSAGITYNEQFF
TRBV28	NA	TRBD2	TRBJ2-1	TGTGCCAGCAGTTATACGGGAGGCTCCTACAATGAGCAGTTCTTC	CASSYTGGSYNEQFF
TRBV11-3	NA	TRBD2	TRBJ2-1	TGTGCCAGCAGCCTTAGCGGGGTCCCTGGGCGCAATGAGCAGTTCTTC	CASSLSGVPGRNEQFF
TRBV11-1	NA	TRBD1	TRBJ2-2	TGTGCCAGCAGCTATCGGACAGGGTACACCGGGGAGCTGTTTTTT	CASSYRTGYTGELFF
TRBV6-1	NA	TRBD2	TRBJ2-3	TGTGCCAGCAGTGGGGGACTAGCGGGGGAGGATACGCAGTATTTT	CASSGGLAGEDTQYF
TRBV7-7	NA	TRBD1	TRBJ2-5	TGTGCTAGCAGCTTAACCGGGACAGAGCAAGAGACCCAGTACTTC	CASSLTGTEQETQYF
TRBV18	NA	NA	TRBJ1-5	TGTGCCAGCTCACCGGAGGCAGGGGTCTTGCAGCCCCAGCATTTT	CASSPEAGVLQPQHF
TRBV7-8	NA	NA	TRBJ2-7	TGTGCCAGCAGCTTAGGGGGCTTCTCCTACGAGCAGTACTTC	CASSLGGFSYEQYF
TRBV7-7	NA	NA	TRBJ2-5	TGTGCTAGCAGCTTAGCGGTAGCGGAAGAGACCCAGTACTTC	CASSLAVAEETQYF
TRBV10-1	NA	NA	TRBJ1-2	TGCGCCAGCATCGACAGGAGCCTCTATGGCTACACCTTC	CASIDRSLYGYTF
TRBV7-8	NA	NA	TRBJ1-2	TGTGCCAGCGCCCTCGGGAGGGACTATGGCTACACCTTC	CASALGRDYGYTF
TRBV28	NA	TRBD2	TRBJ2-3	TGTGCCAGCAGTGGCCAGGGCGCGGGAGACACAGATACGCAGTATTTT	CASSGQGAGDTDTQYF
TRBV4-1	NA	NA	TRBJ2-3	TGCGCCAGCAGCCATTACTGGAGCACAGATACGCAGTATTTT	CASSHYWSTDTQYF
TRBV5-1	NA	NA	TRBJ2-5	TGCGCCAGCAGGGAGGCGGGAACGTACCAAGAGACCCAGTACTTC	CASREAGTYQETQYF
TRBV7-8	NA	NA	TRBJ2-7	TGTGCCAGCAGCTTAGGCGGGGTCGAGCAGTACTTC	CASSLGGVEQYF
TRBV6-1	NA	NA	TRBJ2-7	TGTGCCAGCAGTGACCCAGGAAAGCAGTACTTC	CASSDPGKQYF